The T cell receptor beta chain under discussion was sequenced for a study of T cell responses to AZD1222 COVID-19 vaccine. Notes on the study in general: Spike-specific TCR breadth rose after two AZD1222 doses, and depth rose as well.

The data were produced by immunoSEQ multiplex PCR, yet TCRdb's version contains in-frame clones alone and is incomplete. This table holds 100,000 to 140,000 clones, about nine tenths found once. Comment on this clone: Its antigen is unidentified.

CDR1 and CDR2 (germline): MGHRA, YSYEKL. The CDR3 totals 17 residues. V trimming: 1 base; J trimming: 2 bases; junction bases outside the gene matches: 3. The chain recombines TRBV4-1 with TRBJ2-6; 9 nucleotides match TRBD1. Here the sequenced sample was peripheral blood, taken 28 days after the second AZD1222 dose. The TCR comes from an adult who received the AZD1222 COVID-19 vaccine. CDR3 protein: CASSQVTGGAGANVLTF. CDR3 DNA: TGCGCCAGCAGCCAAGTTACAGGGGGCGCTGGGGCCAACGTCCTGACTTTC.